This TCR beta chain was profiled in a study of cytomegalovirus exposure and HLA in healthy donors. Study conclusions and caveats: In an earlier analysis, productive rearrangement rates for most beta V segments clustered near 87% or 30%. TCR beta sequences reportedly predicted most subjects' HLA-A and HLA-B alleles accurately. Some V segments could not be told apart, so they were left out, TRBV6-2 and TRBV6-3 among them.

Only one count was recorded for this clone. No antigen is known for it. Amplification used 60 Vbeta primers and 13 Jbeta primers. Here immunoSEQ multiplex PCR was the method, and the copy in TCRdb shows in-frame clones only, minus some. The sample holds 220,000 or so clones; 82% are singletons and the top ten take about 2.6%. The CDR3 is made up of 21 amino acids. This receptor was identified in a woman between 40 and 55 years old in good health and CMV-seronegative. The J gene is TRBJ2-1, the V gene TRBV21-1; TRBD2 was called by the table and not checked on the DNA. TRBV21-1 is a documented pseudogene. Specimen: PBMCs. The CDR3 coding sequence is TGTGCCAGCAGCAACGAGGGACCCCCCGGGGGGAAACCCACAAATTTCAATGAGCAGTTCTTC. This sequence encodes CASSNEGPPGGKPTNFNEQFF.